This is a list of T cell receptor beta chains from one sample in a study of CD8 T cells in ankylosing spondylitis. TCRdb called the 5' RACE reads again in MiXCR, with one record for every CDR3 protein. This sample yields about 210,000 distinct CDR3 sequences, of which 6% to 8.5% are seen a single time; about 14% belongs to the top ten. Specimen: blood, either unsorted or a sorted T cell fraction (not recorded which). The receptors come from a male donor with ankylosing spondylitis. CDR3s include the opening cysteine and the closing phenylalanine or tryptophan. D genes are given only for firm matches. Part of the rows lack a size; the others show once, few, many or a class for expanded clones.

size	V	J	D	DNA	CDR3
.	TRBV20-1	TRBJ1-5	TRBD1	TGCAGTGCTAGAGATCGGACAGGATATCAGCCCCAGCATTTT	CSARDRTGYQPQHF
many	TRBV4-1	TRBJ2-3	TRBD2	TGCGCCAGCAGTCTAGCGGGAGGTTGGAGTACGCAGTATTTT	CASSLAGGWSTQYF
few	TRBV7-9	TRBJ2-7	TRBD2	TGTGCCAGCAGCCCATGGACTAGTGAGGAGCAGTACTTC	CASSPWTSEEQYF
many	TRBV28	TRBJ2-1	.	TGTGCCAGCACCCTAGGGGGACTGGCTGAAGAAGAGGAGCAGTTCTTC	CASTLGGLAEEEEQFF
many	TRBV4-2	TRBJ2-7	TRBD2	TGTGCCAGCAGCCAAGAGGAGGCTAGCGGTACCTACGAGCAGTACTTC	CASSQEEASGTYEQYF
many	TRBV4-2	TRBJ2-3	.	TGTGCCAGCAGCCAAGATCCCAATGGGCGATACGATACGCAGTATTTT	CASSQDPNGRYDTQYF
many	TRBV10-3	TRBJ2-3	TRBD2	TGTGCCACCAAAACTAGCGAGAGCACAGATACGCAGTATTTT	CATKTSESTDTQYF
.	TRBV12-3/TRBV12-4	TRBJ2-6	.	TGTGCCAGCAGTTTAGCGCCACAGCCTGGGGCCAACGTCCTGACTTTC	CASSLAPQPGANVLTF
.	TRBV10-1	TRBJ1-2	TRBD1	TGCGCCAGCAGTGAGGACAGGGCCTATGGCTACACCTTC	CASSEDRAYGYTF
many	TRBV6-2/TRBV6-3	TRBJ2-2	.	TGTGCCAGCCGAGACAGTTCTAACACCGGGGAGCTGTTTTTT	CASRDSSNTGELFF
many	TRBV4-3	TRBJ2-7	.	TGCGCCAGCAGCCAAGGTCGGGCGGACGTGGCCGAGCAGTACTTC	CASSQGRADVAEQYF
few	TRBV15	TRBJ2-1	TRBD1	TGTGCCACCAGCAGACAAAACAGGGGGCAGGATGAGCAGTTCTTC	CATSRQNRGQDEQFF
many	TRBV24-1	TRBJ1-5	.	TGTGCCACCAGCGCCCAAGGGGGGAATCAGCCCCAGCATTTT	CATSAQGGNQPQHF
many	TRBV4-3	TRBJ2-3	TRBD2	TGCGCCAGCAGCCAAGAGCGGGGGTTCCGCACAGATACGCAGTATTTT	CASSQERGFRTDTQYF
many	TRBV10-1	TRBJ2-1	TRBD2	TGCGCCAGCAGTGCCCGACTAGCGAGCTTAACGGGTGAGCAGTTCTTC	CASSARLASLTGEQFF
many	TRBV7-2	TRBJ1-1	.	TGTGCCAGCAGCTTAACAAGAGGGACCACTGAAGCTTTCTTT	CASSLTRGTTEAFF
many	TRBV10-3	TRBJ2-3	.	TGTGCCACCGCGTCTAGCACAGATACGCAGTATTTT	CATASSTDTQYF
many	TRBV20-1	TRBJ1-2	.	TGCAGTGCTAGAGAACAGGGTTTAGTCCACTATGGCTACACCTTC	CSAREQGLVHYGYTF
few	TRBV20-1	TRBJ1-5	.	TGCAGTGCTAGAGAGGTGGGAGAACTTAGCAATCAGCCCCAGCATTTT	CSAREVGELSNQPQHF
few	TRBV4-1	TRBJ1-5	TRBD1	TGCGCCAGCAGCCGTAGACAGGGGAATACGGAGCAGCCCCAGCATTTT	CASSRRQGNTEQPQHF
.	TRBV7-9	TRBJ1-2	TRBD1	TGTGCCAGCAGCTTAGATACAGGGGCCTACTATGGCTACACCTTC	CASSLDTGAYYGYTF
many	TRBV24-1	TRBJ1-3	.	TGTGCCACCAGTGATGGGTACAGAGACACCATATATTTT	CATSDGYRDTIYF
many	TRBV20-1	TRBJ1-3	.	TGCAGTGTAAACAGGATGAGAGCCATATATTTT	CSVNRMRAIYF
.	TRBV7-8	TRBJ1-1	.	TGTGCCAGCAGCTTATATGGGGTCACCAACACTGAAGCTTTCTTT	CASSLYGVTNTEAFF
many	TRBV12-3/TRBV12-4	TRBJ2-7	.	TGTGCCAGCAGTTTCGGCAGATTCTACGAGCAGTACTTC	CASSFGRFYEQYF
many	TRBV5-6	TRBJ2-3	TRBD1	TGTGCCAGCAGTTCGGTAAACCAGGGGGTAGATACGCAGTATTTT	CASSSVNQGVDTQYF
many	TRBV20-1	TRBJ2-7	TRBD1	TGCAGTCTGGGGACAGGATCCTACGAGCAGTACTTC	CSLGTGSYEQYF
many	TRBV4-3	TRBJ2-7	.	TGCGCCAGCAGCCAAGGTACCAGGAGCTCCTACGAGCAGTACTTC	CASSQGTRSSYEQYF
many	TRBV7-9	TRBJ1-4	.	TGTGCCAGCCGGGACGGATCATTTAATGAAAAACTGTTTTTT	CASRDGSFNEKLFF
few	TRBV7-6	TRBJ2-2	TRBD2	TGTGCCAGCAGCCCCGCTAGCGGGAGGGCCAACACCGGGGAGCTGTTTTTT	CASSPASGRANTGELFF
many	TRBV4-2	TRBJ1-6	.	TGTGCCAGCAGCCAAGATCAGAGGTCAGGGTTGGTAAATTCACCCCTCCACTTT	CASSQDQRSGLVNSPLHF
.	TRBV5-5	TRBJ1-5	.	TGTGCCAGCAGCCCGGAGGACAGCCCTAATCAGCCCCAGCATTTT	CASSPEDSPNQPQHF
many	TRBV27	TRBJ2-7	TRBD1	TGTGCCAGCAGTTTAAGGACAGGGGGCAACGAGCAGTACTTC	CASSLRTGGNEQYF
many	TRBV2	TRBJ2-1	.	TGTGCCAGCACAAGAGGGGGCAATGAGCAGTTCTTC	CASTRGGNEQFF
many	TRBV7-6	TRBJ2-2	.	TGTGCCAGCGGGGTCGTTGGGAACACCGGGGAGCTGTTTTTT	CASGVVGNTGELFF
many	TRBV15	TRBJ2-1	.	TGTGCCACCAGCAGAGATTCGGCGAGCTCCTACAATGAGCAGTTCTTC	CATSRDSASSYNEQFF
many	TRBV3-1	TRBJ1-1	.	TGTGCCAGCAGCCAAGTTACTGAAGCTTTCTTT	CASSQVTEAFF
many	TRBV15	TRBJ1-1	.	TGTGCCACCAGCAGATCCCGCGGCACTGAAGCTTTCTTT	CATSRSRGTEAFF
many	TRBV27	TRBJ2-1	.	TGTGCCAGCAGTTTCTTTGGTGAGCAGTTCTTC	CASSFFGEQFF
many	TRBV27	TRBJ1-2	.	TGTGCCAGCAGTCCGACTCCTAGGGATTTTGGCTACACCTTC	CASSPTPRDFGYTF
.	TRBV9	TRBJ2-2	TRBD2	TGTGCCAGCAGCGTAGAACTAGCGGGGATGAACACCGGGGAGCTGTTTTTT	CASSVELAGMNTGELFF
few	TRBV10-3	TRBJ2-3	TRBD2	TGTGCCATCAGAGGACTAGCGGGGAGCACAGATACGCAGTATTTT	CAIRGLAGSTDTQYF
few	TRBV6-1	TRBJ1-1	.	TGTGCCAGCAGTGCCGCGACACCCAACACTGAAGCTTTCTTT	CASSAATPNTEAFF
.	TRBV5-4	TRBJ2-2	.	TGTGCCAGCAGCTTGGCTTTAGCGAACACCGGGGAGCTGTTTTTT	CASSLALANTGELFF
many	TRBV20-1	TRBJ2-1	.	TGCAGTGCTAGAGGCTCTAGCGAGATAAACCAGTTCTTC	CSARGSSEINQFF
many	TRBV5-1	TRBJ2-7	.	TGCGCCAGCAGCACAGACCTACCTCCCTACGAGCAGTACTTC	CASSTDLPPYEQYF
few	TRBV27	TRBJ2-2	TRBD1	TGTGCCAGCATCGGAACCGGGACAGGGTTTGACACCGGGGAGCTGTTTTTT	CASIGTGTGFDTGELFF
.	TRBV7-8	TRBJ1-1	TRBD1	TGTGCCAGCAGCCCGGGGGGGACAGTCACTGAAGCTTTCTTT	CASSPGGTVTEAFF